The next 18 T cell receptor beta chains were all read from a single sample in a study of cytomegalovirus exposure and HLA in healthy donors. Primers for the PCR totalled 60 Vbeta and 13 Jbeta. Clones were sequenced by immunoSEQ multiplex PCR, and TCRdb holds only the in-frame ones, with some missing. The data contain roughly 240,000 clones, about three quarters of them singletons. The sample was PBMCs. These receptors originate from a boy between 10 and 17 years old in good health and CMV-seronegative.

This clone was found once. The rearrangement joins TRBV11-2 to TRBJ2-7, with D maybe TRBD2 (6 bases). Per the germline V gene, CDR1 is SGHAT and CDR2 is FQNNGV. The CDR3 spans 15 residues. V lost 0 bases and J lost 4, with 13 bases in between. The CDR3 coding sequence is TGTGCCAGCAGCTTAGAGGGGGGAGGACCTTACGAGCAGTACTTC. Its translation is CASSLEGGGPYEQYF.

With regard to this clone: Other DNA sequences from this sample encode an identical CDR3 as well. The CDR3 loop is CASSQTGSNEKLFF. CDR3 bases: TGCGCCAGCAGCCAAACGGGGAGTAATGAAAAACTGTTTTTT. This chain uses TRBV5-1 with TRBJ1-4, with D uncertain. The CDR3 contains 14 residues. V was shortened by 4 bases and J by 4 bases, with 11 bases between the two germline ends. Germline V gives CDR1 SGHRS, CDR2 YFSETQ.

The chain is built from TRBV6-5 and TRBJ1-1, with D perhaps matching TRBD1 (6 bases). The V end was cut by 7 bases, the J end by 10 bases, with 16 bases between. Germline CDR1 MNHEY, CDR2 SVGAGI. The CDR3 covers 12 residues. The DNA for the CDR3 is TGTGCCAGCATGGGGACACACACGCCAGCTTTCTTT. Translating it yields CASMGTHTPAFF.

This clone was recorded a few times. The chain carries TRBV18 and TRBJ1-5, with 11 nucleotides matching TRBD1. The germline V gene has CDR1 KGHSH and CDR2 LQKENI. The J segment lost 6 bases and the V segment lost 6 bases, leaving 10 bases of the junction unmatched. The CDR3 covers 16 residues. The CDR3 region is CASSPTTGQGGQPQHF. The DNA for the CDR3 is TGTGCCAGCTCCCCGACAACGGGACAGGGGGGTCAGCCCCAGCATTTT.

The CDR3 loop reads CASGGRRDTQYF. In nucleotides, the CDR3 is TGTGCCAGCGGCGGGAGGAGAGATACGCAGTATTTT. The genes are TRBV7-2 and TRBJ2-3, with TRBD2 identical over 8 bases. There are 12 residues in the CDR3. Germline V gene sequence: CDR1 SGHTA, CDR2 FQGNSA. With 8 bases clipped from V and 5 bases from J, the junction kept 3 bases outside the gene matches.

This rearrangement joins TRBV6-6 to TRBJ2-5; 7 nucleotides line up with TRBD2. V was pared by 0 bases and J by 5 bases, with 6 bases of the junction left unmatched. Germline V gene data show CDR1 as MNHNY and CDR2 as SVGAGI (reference sequence). The length of the CDR3 is 15 residues. The CDR3 bases are TGTGCCAGCAGTTACTCTGGACTAGTAGGCGAGACCCAGTACTTC. This gives the protein CASSYSGLVGETQYF.

The chain is built from TRBV4-1 and TRBJ1-1; TRBD1 matches 8 bases. Germline V gene data show CDR1 as MGHRA and CDR2 as YSYEKL. V lost 4 bases to trimming and J lost 11 bases; unmatched junction nucleotides: 9. CDR3 length: 13 residues. The DNA for the CDR3 is TGCGCCAGCAGCCCCACAGGGGGAAGGTTGGCTTTCTTT. Translation gives CASSPTGGRLAFF.

This chain uses TRBV18 with TRBJ2-3, with D unclear. CDR3 size: 12 residues. Germline-derived CDR1 and CDR2 are KGHSH and LQKENI. V lost 3 bases and J 4 bases, leaving 5 bases between the germline ends. This CDR3 reads CASSPSADTQYF. The CDR3 DNA is TGTGCCAGCTCACCGTCAGCAGATACGCAGTATTTT.

The genes are TRBV11-3 and TRBJ1-3, with D hard to call. V lost 6 bases, J lost 0 bases, and 3 bases lay in between. The germline V gene has CDR1 SGHNT and CDR2 YENEEA. This CDR3 has 12 residues. CDR3 residues: CASSLSGNTIYF. In nucleotides, the CDR3 is TGTGCCAGCAGTCTCTCTGGAAACACCATATATTTT.

The gene calls are TRBV19 and TRBJ1-1; 7 bases agree with TRBD1. The CDR3 has 15 amino acids. The ends lost 5 bases at V and 4 bases at J; junction bases unmatched: 10. Germline V gene sequence: CDR1 LNHDA, CDR2 SQIVND (reference sequence). CDR3 sequence: CASSARQGGGTEAFF. CDR3 bases: TGTGCCAGTAGTGCACGACAGGGTGGGGGCACTGAAGCTTTCTTT.

This chain uses TRBV7-9 with TRBJ1-1, with no clear D. This CDR3 region has 15 residues. CDR1 is SEHNR and CDR2 is FQNEAQ in the germline V gene (reference sequence). The V end was cut by 3 bases, the J end by 1 base, with 12 bases between. The CDR3: CASSLASTENTEAFF. Written as DNA, the CDR3 is TGTGCCAGCAGCTTGGCCAGTACAGAGAACACTGAAGCTTTCTTT.

This chain joins TRBV23-1 and TRBJ1-1, with TRBD1 matching 9 bases. TRBV23-1 is flagged as an ORF with uncertain function. V trimming: 3 bases; J trimming: 0 bases; junction bases outside the gene matches: 8. The CDR3 totals 17 residues. The CDR3 protein is CASSHLGQGPLNTEAFF. The DNA for the CDR3 is TGCGCCAGCAGTCACCTGGGACAGGGACCCTTGAACACTGAAGCTTTCTTT.

The gene calls are TRBV5-1 and TRBJ2-1, with 8 bases fitting TRBD2. The junction had 12 bases not matched to a gene; V was cut back by 4 bases and J by 6 bases. This CDR3 has 16 amino acids. CDR1 and CDR2 (germline): SGHRS, YFSETQ. The CDR3 sequence is CASSAGGLGSPNEQFF. CDR3 DNA sequence: TGCGCCAGCAGCGCCGGGGGACTAGGTTCCCCCAATGAGCAGTTCTTC.

The rearrangement uses TRBV7-8 and TRBJ1-5; D is unclear. Germline CDR1 reads SGHVS; CDR2 reads FQNEAQ. V gave up 5 bases and J gave up 4 bases, with 6 bases separating them. The CDR3 covers 12 residues. The CDR3 DNA reads as TGTGCCAGCAGCCCGGGGAATCAGCCCCAGCATTTT. Translation: CASSPGNQPQHF.

This rearrangement joins TRBV7-9 to TRBJ2-2; possible D gene TRBD2, 5 bases. Trimming removed 5 bases from V and 10 bases from J, with 17 bases in between. Germline CDR1 is SEHNR and CDR2 is FQNEAQ (reference sequence). The length of the CDR3 is 14 residues. In nucleotides, the CDR3 is TGTGCCAGCAGCGTCGGGATAAAGAGACAGGAGCTGTTTTTT. It yields the protein CASSVGIKRQELFF. The variable domain in full, completed from reference TRBV7-9 and TRBJ2-2, reads DTGVSQNPRHKITKRGQNVTFRCDPISEHNRLYWYRQTLGQGPEFLTYFQNEAQLEKSRLLSDRFSAERPKGSFSTLEIQRTEQGDSAMYLCASSVGIKRQELFFGEGSRLTVL.

For the CDR3, the DNA is TGTGCCAGCAGCTTAACAGGGAGGGACACAGATACGCAGTATTTT. Its translation is CASSLTGRDTDTQYF. The chain couples TRBV11-2 to TRBJ2-3; tentatively, D is TRBD2 (7 bases). V was pared by 2 bases and J by 2 bases, with 11 bases between. Germline V gene data show CDR1 as SGHAT and CDR2 as FQNNGV. The CDR3 contains 15 residues.

The chain recombines TRBV7-9 with TRBJ2-7, with D perhaps TRBD1 (6 bases). Per germline, CDR1 SEHNR and CDR2 FQNEAQ (reference sequence). The ends were cut back, 4 bases at V and 0 bases at J, with 13 bases in the middle. CDR3 length: 15 amino acids. Written as DNA, the CDR3 is TGTGCCAGCAGCTCCGACAGGACTTTCTCCTACGAGCAGTACTTC. Its protein is CASSSDRTFSYEQYF.

The chain couples TRBV30 to TRBJ1-1; D perhaps matches TRBD1 (6 bases). Germline V gene lookup returns CDR1 GTSNPN and CDR2 SVGIG (reference sequence). V was shortened by 3 bases and J by 7 bases, with 12 bases between the two germline ends. This CDR3 is built from 12 residues. Here the CDR3 DNA reads TGTGCCTGGAGGGCAGGGGACATTGAAGCTTTCTTT. Its protein is CAWRAGDIEAFF.